This T cell receptor (beta chain) came from a study of blood T cell repertoires in COVID-19 (dated by TCRdb to about 2020). At the level of the whole study: Samples from collaborators originated in the United States, Italy and Spain and spanned both the acute and convalescent phases of COVID-19. The prospective study material was composed of cDNA or gDNA derived from T cells, B-cell-depleted T cells, or PBMCs. Subjects who had been exposed to COVID-19, were actively infected with it, or had recovered from it provided the deeply sampled blood TCRbeta repertoires that made up the dataset. A freely available public database, intended as a resource for researchers studying the immune response to SARS-CoV-2, is where the repertoires were released. Samples were obtained from the ongoing ImmuneRACE study (first 160 participants) and from some 1,200 subjects provided by 6 global collaborators. Sample metadata almost always included a de-identified subject ID, COVID-19 status, age in years and sex. Where available, HLA class I and class II types were obtained from metadata supplied by the sample provider rather than from assay-based typing.

The collaborating institutions used their own protocols to collect whole blood in K2EDTA tubes. For TCRbeta analysis, collaborators shipped samples in one of three forms: frozen whole blood, isolated PBMCs, or DNA extracted from either of those sample types. The paper's findings and limits, for the study overall: Clinical and demographic metadata were provided uncurated, with the amount varying by source and participant.

The immunoSEQ Assay, a bias-controlled multiplex PCR, was used to amplify TCRbeta CDR3 regions from genomic DNA. The source study handled its data this way. The number of nucleated cells in each sample was estimated by amplification of reference gene primers within the assay. To quantify the absolute abundance of each unique TCRbeta CDR3 rearrangement, sequence reads were collapsed and filtered. For each sample, productive Simpson clonality was calculated by taking the square root of Simpson's diversity index across productive rearrangements. The source is immuneACCESS, and TCRdb retained only in-frame sequences with V and J called. Part of the clones is not carried over; for the studies checked, unresolved V genes explain less than half of this, and the remainder is unexplained. The V and J calls and clone size are taken from that table; D and trimming were inferred from the DNA. For this sample the table gives approximately 150,000 clones, of which about 91% were detected only once. The ten largest account for 28% of the sample.

A remark on this clone: Its recognized antigen is unknown. The sample holds no much larger clone one base away, and base qualities are not on file.

There are 12 amino acids in the CDR3, from cysteine to phenylalanine inclusive. This entry keeps only the CDR3 DNA: 36 bases, framed from base 1. Based on the germline V gene, the CDR1 and CDR2 sequences are ENHRY and SYGVKD. V drops 10 bases and J drops 5 bases, leaving 11 bases in between. In this chain, TRBV10-3 is recombined with TRBJ2-2; matching of 5 bases hints at TRBD2 as the D gene. The origin of this receptor is a human donor in a cohort sampled during active COVID-19. The specimen sequenced was peripheral blood. The CDR3 protein sequence reads: CATYEGTGELFF. DNA sequence: TGTGCCACCTACGAGGGAACCGGGGAGCTGTTTTTT.